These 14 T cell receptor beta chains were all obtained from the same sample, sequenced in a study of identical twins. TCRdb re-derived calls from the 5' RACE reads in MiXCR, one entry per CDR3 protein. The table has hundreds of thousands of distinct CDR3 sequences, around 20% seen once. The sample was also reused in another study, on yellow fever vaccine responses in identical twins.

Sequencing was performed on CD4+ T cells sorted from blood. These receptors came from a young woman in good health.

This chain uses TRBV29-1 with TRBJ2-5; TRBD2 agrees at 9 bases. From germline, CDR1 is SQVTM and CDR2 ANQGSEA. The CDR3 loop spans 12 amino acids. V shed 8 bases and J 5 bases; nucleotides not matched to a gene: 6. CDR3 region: CSFGSGGETQYF. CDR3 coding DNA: TGCAGCTTCGGGAGCGGGGGGGAGACCCAGTACTTC. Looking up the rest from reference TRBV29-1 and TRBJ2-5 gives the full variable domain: SAVISQKPSRDICQRGTSLTIQCQVDSQVTMMFWYRQQPGQSLTLIATANQGSEATYESGFVIDKFPISRPNLTFSTLTVSNMSPEDSSIYLCSFGSGGETQYFGPGTRLLVL.

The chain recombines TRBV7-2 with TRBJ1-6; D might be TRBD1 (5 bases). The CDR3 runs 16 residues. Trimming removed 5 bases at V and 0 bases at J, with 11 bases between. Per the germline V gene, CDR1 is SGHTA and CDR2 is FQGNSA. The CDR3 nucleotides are TGTGCCAGCAGCATCCCGGGGCTCTCCTATAATTCACCCCTCCACTTT. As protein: CASSIPGLSYNSPLHF.

The DNA for the CDR3 is TGTGCCAGCAGCCTTAGCGGGGGGGACTACAATGAGCAGTTCTTC. This encodes CASSLSGGDYNEQFF. The genes are TRBV5-6 and TRBJ2-1, with 11 bases matching TRBD2. The CDR3 has 15 amino acids. Germline V gene lookup returns CDR1 SGHDT and CDR2 YYEEEE. The trim removed 4 bases at V and 3 bases at J, leaving 3 bases unmatched.

The CDR3 reads CASSSGAYQETQYF. CDR3 in DNA: TGTGCCAGCAGCTCGGGAGCGTACCAAGAGACCCAGTACTTC. V is TRBV7-7 and J is TRBJ2-5; tentatively, D is TRBD2 (6 bases). The V and J ends lost 4 bases and 0 bases respectively, with 9 bases between them. Per germline, CDR1 SSHAT and CDR2 FNYEAQ (reference sequence). The CDR3 contains 14 residues.

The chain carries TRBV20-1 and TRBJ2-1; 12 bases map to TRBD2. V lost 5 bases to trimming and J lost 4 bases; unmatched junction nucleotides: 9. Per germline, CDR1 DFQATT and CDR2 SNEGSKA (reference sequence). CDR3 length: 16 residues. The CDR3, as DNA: TGCAGTGCTTTCTCGACTAGCGGGGGCAAATACAATGAGCAGTTCTTC. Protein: CSAFSTSGGKYNEQFF.

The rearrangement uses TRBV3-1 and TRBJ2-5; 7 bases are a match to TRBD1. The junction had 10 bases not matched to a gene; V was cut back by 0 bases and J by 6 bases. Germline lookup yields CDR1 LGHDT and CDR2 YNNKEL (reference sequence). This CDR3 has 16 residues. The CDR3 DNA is TGTGCCAGCAGCCAAGATATAGCAGGGGGTAGGCAGACCCAGTACTTC. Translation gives CASSQDIAGGRQTQYF.

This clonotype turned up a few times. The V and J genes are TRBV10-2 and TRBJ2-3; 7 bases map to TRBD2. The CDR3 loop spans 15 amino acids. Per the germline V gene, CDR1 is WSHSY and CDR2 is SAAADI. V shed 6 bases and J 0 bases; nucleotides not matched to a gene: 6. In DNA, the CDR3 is TGCGCCAGCAGCGTTAGCGGGTATAGCACAGATACGCAGTATTTT. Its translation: CASSVSGYSTDTQYF.

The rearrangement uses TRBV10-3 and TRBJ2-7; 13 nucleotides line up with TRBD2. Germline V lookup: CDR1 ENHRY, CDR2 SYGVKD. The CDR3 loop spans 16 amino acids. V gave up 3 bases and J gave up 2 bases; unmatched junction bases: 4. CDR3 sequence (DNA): TGTGCCATCAGTGACCAGGGACTAGCGGGACCCTACGAGCAGTACTTC. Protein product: CAISDQGLAGPYEQYF.

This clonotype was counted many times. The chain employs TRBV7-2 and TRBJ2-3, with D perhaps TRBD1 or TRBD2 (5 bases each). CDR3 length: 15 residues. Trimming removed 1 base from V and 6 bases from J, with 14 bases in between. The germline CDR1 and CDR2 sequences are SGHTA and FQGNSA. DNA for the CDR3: TGTGCCAGCAGCTTAGGGGACCTCCCGTCGGATACGCAGTATTTT. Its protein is CASSLGDLPSDTQYF.

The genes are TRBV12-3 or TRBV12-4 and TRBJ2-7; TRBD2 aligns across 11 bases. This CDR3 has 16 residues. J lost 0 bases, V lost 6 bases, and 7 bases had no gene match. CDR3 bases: TGTGCCAGCAGAATCGGGACTAGCGGTAACTCCTACGAGCAGTACTTC. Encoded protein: CASRIGTSGNSYEQYF.

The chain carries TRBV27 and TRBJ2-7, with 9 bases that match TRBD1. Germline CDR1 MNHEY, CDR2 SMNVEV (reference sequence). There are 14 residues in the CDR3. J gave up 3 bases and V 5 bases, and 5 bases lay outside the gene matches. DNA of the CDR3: TGTGCCAGCAGTCCCCGGGACAGGGACTACGAGCAGTACGTC. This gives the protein CASSPRDRDYEQYV.

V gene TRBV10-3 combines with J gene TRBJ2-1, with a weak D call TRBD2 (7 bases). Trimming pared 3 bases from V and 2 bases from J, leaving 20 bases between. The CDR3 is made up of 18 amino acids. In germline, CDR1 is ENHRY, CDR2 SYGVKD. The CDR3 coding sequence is TGTGCCATCAGTGACCCCCTGGGGGGGAGGGGGACCTACAATGAGCAGTTCTTC. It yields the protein CAISDPLGGRGTYNEQFF.

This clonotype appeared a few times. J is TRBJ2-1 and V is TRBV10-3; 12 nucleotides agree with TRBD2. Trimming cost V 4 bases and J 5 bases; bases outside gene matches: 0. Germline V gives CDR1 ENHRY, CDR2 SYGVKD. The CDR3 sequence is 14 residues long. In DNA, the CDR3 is TGTGCCATCAGTGGACTAGCGGGGGACAATGAGCAGTTCTTC. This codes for CAISGLAGDNEQFF.

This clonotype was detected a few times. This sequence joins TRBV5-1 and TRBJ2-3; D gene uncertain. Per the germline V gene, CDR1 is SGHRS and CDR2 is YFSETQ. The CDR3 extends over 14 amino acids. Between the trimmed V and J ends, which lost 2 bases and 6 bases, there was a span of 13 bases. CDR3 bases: TGCGCCAGCAGCTTAAACTATCGGGTTGATACGCAGTATTTT. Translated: CASSLNYRVDTQYF.